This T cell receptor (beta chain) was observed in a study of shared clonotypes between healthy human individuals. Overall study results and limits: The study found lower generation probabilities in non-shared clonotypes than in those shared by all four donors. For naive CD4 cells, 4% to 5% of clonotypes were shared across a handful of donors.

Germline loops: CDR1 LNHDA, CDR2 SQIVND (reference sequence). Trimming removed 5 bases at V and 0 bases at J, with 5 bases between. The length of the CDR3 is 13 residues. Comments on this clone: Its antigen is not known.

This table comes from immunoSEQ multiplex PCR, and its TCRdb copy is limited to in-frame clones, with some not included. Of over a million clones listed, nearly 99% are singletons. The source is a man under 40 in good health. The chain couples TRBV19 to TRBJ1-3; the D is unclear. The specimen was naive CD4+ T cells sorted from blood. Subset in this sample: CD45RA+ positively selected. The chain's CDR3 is CASSETSGNTIYF. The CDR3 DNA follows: TGTGCCAGTAGTGAGACCTCTGGAAACACCATATATTTT.